The 32 T cell receptor beta chains in this list originate from one sample, sequenced in a study of cytomegalovirus exposure and HLA in healthy donors. In the PCR, 60 Vbeta and 13 Jbeta primers were used. The protocol was immunoSEQ multiplex PCR, while the TCRdb copy is restricted to in-frame clones and leaves out a portion. The top ten clones hold about 0.94% of a sample with some 130,000 clones, about 80% of them seen once. The sequencing input was PBMCs. These receptors came from a human donor in good health.

This chain uses TRBV9 with TRBJ1-2; the D gene is possibly TRBD1 (5 bases). The germline CDR1 and CDR2 sequences are SGDLS and YYNGEE. This CDR3 spans 13 amino acids. V shed 5 bases and J shed 6 bases, with 14 bases lying between them. The CDR3 loop reads CASSRPIGDGYTF. CDR3 in DNA: TGTGCCAGCAGTCGCCCTATAGGGGATGGCTACACCTTC.

The CDR3 region is CASSQAGSTDTQYF. CDR3 nucleotide sequence: TGTGCCAGCAGCCAAGCAGGTAGCACAGATACGCAGTATTTT. The J gene is TRBJ2-3, the V gene TRBV4-2; no clear D gene. The CDR3 is 14 residues long. Trimming took off 1 base at V and 0 bases at J, with 5 bases between the two ends. The germline gives CDR1 LGHNA, CDR2 YNFKEQ.

This chain connects TRBV5-1 to TRBJ1-3; the D gene is possibly TRBD1 (6 bases). There are 16 residues in the CDR3. V lost 1 base, J lost 0 bases, and 11 bases lay in between. Per the germline V gene, CDR1 is SGHRS and CDR2 is YFSETQ. CDR3 in amino acids: CASSLRQAISGNTIYF. CDR3 sequence (DNA): TGCGCCAGCAGCTTGCGACAGGCGATCTCTGGAAACACCATATATTTT.

This clone was seen a handful of times. The rearrangement links TRBV29-1 to TRBJ1-1; D remains unclear. Deletions cut 3 bases from V and 4 bases from J, with 15 bases between. The CDR3 is 14 residues long. Per the germline V gene, CDR1 is SQVTM and CDR2 is ANQGSEA. The CDR3 is CSVEKRLSTTEAFF. As DNA, the CDR3 is TGCAGCGTTGAGAAGCGGCTATCCACCACTGAAGCTTTCTTT.

The gene calls are TRBV7-2 and TRBJ2-7; D ambiguous. There are 14 residues in the CDR3. Germline loops: CDR1 SGHTA, CDR2 FQGNSA. V was clipped by 1 base and J by 6 bases, with 13 bases between them. This CDR3 reads CASSLGVGSSEQYF. In DNA, the CDR3 is TGTGCCAGCAGCTTAGGGGTGGGCAGCTCCGAGCAGTACTTC.

V and J are TRBV10-3 and TRBJ2-1; TRBD2 is a possible D gene (6 bases). The germline CDR1 and CDR2 sequences are ENHRY and SYGVKD. V was shortened by 7 bases and J by 8 bases, with 12 bases between the two germline ends. CDR3 length equals 12 residues. The CDR3 nucleotides read TGTGCCATCAATCGGGGCGGGGATGAGCAGTTCTTC. Translated: CAINRGGDEQFF.

The V and J genes are TRBV11-2 and TRBJ2-7, with TRBD2 matching 7 bases. Germline CDR1 SGHAT, CDR2 FQNNGV. V was clipped by 3 bases and J by 1 base; unmatched bases: 3. The CDR3 sequence is 14 residues long. In nucleotides, the CDR3 is TGTGCCAGCAGCTTGGGTAGCGGGTCCTACGAGCAGTACTTC. It yields the protein CASSLGSGSYEQYF. Together with reference TRBV11-2 and TRBJ2-7, the CDR3 gives the full variable domain: EAGVAQSPRYKIIEKRQSVAFWCNPISGHATLYWYQQILGQGPKLLIQFQNNGVVDDSQLPKDRFSAERLKGVDSTLKIQPAKLEDSAVYLCASSLGSGSYEQYFGPGTRLTVT.

The chain links TRBV5-1 to TRBJ2-1; 11 nucleotides align to TRBD1. CDR3 size: 16 residues. Trimming removed 2 bases from V and 6 bases from J; junction bases left unmatched: 7. In germline, CDR1 is SGHRS, CDR2 YFSETQ. DNA for the CDR3: TGCGCCAGCAGCTTCCCGGGACAGGGGGGATTCAATGAGCAGTTCTTC. It translates to CASSFPGQGGFNEQFF.

The rearrangement links TRBV29-1 to TRBJ2-7; 8 positions agree with TRBD1. CDR3 length: 15 residues. CDR1 and CDR2 from the germline V gene are SQVTM and ANQGSEA. V lost 5 bases, J lost 11 bases, and 20 bases stayed unmatched. The DNA of the CDR3 is TGCAGCGTTAAAAGATACCGGGACAGGAATGAAATGGAGTACTTC. The encoded protein is CSVKRYRDRNEMEYF.

The genes are TRBV6-6 and TRBJ1-6, with 7 bases lining up with TRBD1. The V gene end was trimmed by 7 bases and the J gene end by 6 bases; junction bases not matched to a gene: 3. The CDR3 sequence is 13 residues long. Germline V gives CDR1 MNHNY, CDR2 SVGAGI (reference sequence). This chain's CDR3 is CASTGTANSPLHF. As DNA, the CDR3 is TGTGCCAGCACCGGGACAGCTAATTCACCCCTCCACTTT.

The J gene is TRBJ1-6, the V gene TRBV5-8, with 9 nucleotides matching TRBD1. After removal of 4 bases from V and 7 bases from J, the junction contained 6 bases not matched to a gene. The CDR3 covers 15 residues. CDR1 and CDR2 (germline): SGHTS, YDEGEE. The CDR3 region is CASSPPGTGNSPLHF. DNA for the CDR3: TGTGCCAGCAGCCCCCCCGGGACAGGGAATTCACCCCTCCACTTT.

The chain employs TRBV10-3 and TRBJ1-1; TRBD1 might be the D (6 bases). Trimming pared 7 bases from V and 7 bases from J, leaving 19 bases between. Germline CDR1 reads ENHRY; CDR2 reads SYGVKD. The CDR3 consists of 14 residues. The CDR3 nucleotides are TGTGCCATCAATGTCGGGGGGCTGCAAGATGAAGCTTTCTTT. This gives the protein CAINVGGLQDEAFF.

The chain is built from TRBV28 and TRBJ1-1; D is perhaps TRBD1 (6 bases). V was trimmed by 5 bases and J by 4 bases, leaving 14 bases between them. The CDR3 covers 14 residues. The germline V gene has CDR1 MDHEN and CDR2 SYDVKM. CDR3 sequence: CASSEYRAPTEAFF. As DNA, the CDR3 is TGTGCCAGCAGTGAATACAGGGCTCCCACTGAAGCTTTCTTT.

This chain links TRBV28 with TRBJ2-7, with D unclear. This CDR3 is built from 13 residues. The V gene's germline CDR1 is MDHEN and CDR2 SYDVKM. Between the trimmed V and J ends, which lost 3 bases and 0 bases, there was a span of 6 bases. The chain's CDR3 is CASSFSFSYEQYF. CDR3 nucleotides: TGTGCCAGCAGTTTTAGCTTCTCCTACGAGCAGTACTTC.

This clone was counted between two and nine times. V usage is TRBV4-1 and J usage is TRBJ1-5; TRBD1 might be the D (6 bases). V was clipped by 0 bases and J by 3 bases, with 9 bases between them. The CDR3 covers 15 residues. Germline V gene lookup returns CDR1 MGHRA and CDR2 YSYEKL. The CDR3 sequence is CASSQEGASNQPQHF. The CDR3 DNA follows: TGCGCCAGCAGCCAAGAGGGGGCCTCCAATCAGCCCCAGCATTTT.

The CDR3 region is CASSQPRAGPGGDEQFF. The CDR3 DNA reads as TGCGCCAGCAGCCAACCGAGGGCGGGACCTGGGGGGGATGAGCAGTTCTTC. The chain links TRBV4-1 to TRBJ2-1; TRBD2 matches at 7 bases. Germline trimming cut 2 bases from V and 8 bases from J; bases unmatched to any gene: 15. This CDR3 is 17 amino acids long. The V gene's germline CDR1 is MGHRA and CDR2 YSYEKL.

This sequence joins TRBV18 and TRBJ2-7; 9 bases map to TRBD1. V was pared by 3 bases and J by 2 bases, with 14 bases of the junction left unmatched. The germline gives CDR1 KGHSH, CDR2 LQKENI. The CDR3 length is 18 residues. CDR3: CASSPRTGQGKSPYEQYF. In nucleotides, the CDR3 is TGTGCCAGCTCACCTCGGACAGGACAGGGGAAGTCTCCCTACGAGCAGTACTTC.

The J gene is TRBJ1-6, the V gene TRBV19, with D possibly being TRBD1 (5 bases). The V gene lost 5 bases and the J gene lost 8 bases, with 16 bases spanning the gap. The CDR3 sequence is 15 residues long. Germline values: CDR1 LNHDA, CDR2 SQIVND (reference sequence). This CDR3 is CASSWGGILDSPLHF. Written as DNA, the CDR3 is TGTGCCAGTAGTTGGGGGGGTATATTGGATTCACCCCTCCACTTT. Using reference TRBV19 and TRBJ1-6 for the parts outside the CDR3, the full variable domain is DGGITQSPKYLFRKEGQNVTLSCEQNLNHDAMYWYRQDPGQGLRLIYYSQIVNDFQKGDIAEGYSVSREKKESFPLTVTSAQKNPTAFYLCASSWGGILDSPLHFGNGTRLTVT.

The rearrangement joins TRBV9 to TRBJ2-2, with 7 bases lining up with TRBD1. V shed 0 bases, J shed 1 base, and the junction held 9 bases outside the gene matches. The CDR3 runs 18 residues. The germline V gene encodes CDR1 SGDLS and CDR2 YYNGEE. This CDR3 reads CASSVGLSGQVNTGELFF. CDR3 coding DNA: TGTGCCAGCAGCGTAGGCCTTTCCGGACAGGTGAACACCGGGGAGCTGTTTTTT.

The gene calls are TRBV10-3 and TRBJ1-4, with 8 bases fitting TRBD1. V shed 2 bases, J shed 1 base, and the junction held 6 bases outside the gene matches. Germline assignment: CDR1 ENHRY and CDR2 SYGVKD. The CDR3 contains 17 residues. The CDR3 region is CAISEPGQGKTNEKLFF. As DNA, the CDR3 is TGTGCCATCAGTGAGCCTGGACAGGGAAAAACTAATGAAAAACTGTTTTTT.

CDR3 DNA: TGTGCCAGCGGACAGGGCGCCCTACTCGTAGGAGGCTACACCTTC. Translated: CASGQGALLVGGYTF. The chain is built from TRBV6-6 and TRBJ1-2; 8 bases align to TRBD1. J was trimmed by 8 bases and V by 8 bases; bases with no gene match: 16. This CDR3 contains 15 residues. The germline V gene has CDR1 MNHNY and CDR2 SVGAGI (reference sequence).

The gene calls are TRBV19 and TRBJ1-2; the match to TRBD1 covers 8 bases. CDR3 length equals 14 residues. The trim removed 3 bases at V and 7 bases at J, leaving 7 bases unmatched. Germline CDR1 reads LNHDA; CDR2 reads SQIVND (reference sequence). The CDR3 DNA reads TGTGCCAGTAGTATGGGGGACAGGAGGAGTGGCTACACCTTC. Residues: CASSMGDRRSGYTF.

This clone was detected a few times. The chain carries TRBV5-4 and TRBJ2-6, with TRBD1 as a possible D gene (6 bases). CDR1 and CDR2 (germline): SGHNT, YYREEE (reference sequence). This CDR3 region has 17 residues. Between the trimmed V and J ends, which lost 4 bases and 1 base, there was a span of 15 bases. The CDR3 DNA sequence: TGTGCCAGCAGCCCCCCAGGGGTTAGGTCTGGGGCCAACGTCCTGACTTTC. Its translation: CASSPPGVRSGANVLTF.

The V call is TRBV5-1, the J call TRBJ2-1, with 10 nucleotides matching TRBD2. The V segment lost 8 bases and the J segment 1 base; nucleotides outside the gene matches: 9. CDR3 length: 16 amino acids. Germline CDR1 reads SGHRS; CDR2 reads YFSETQ. CDR3 bases: TGCGCCAGTAGCCTAAGCGGGGGGGCTTCCTACAATGAGCAGTTCTTC. It is translated as CASSLSGGASYNEQFF.

The rearrangement joins TRBV27 to TRBJ2-1; 8 bases match TRBD1. V was pared by 5 bases and J by 4 bases, with 4 bases of the junction left unmatched. The CDR3 length is 14 residues. Germline V gene lookup returns CDR1 MNHEY and CDR2 SMNVEV (reference sequence). CDR3 region: CASSRQGAYNEQFF. CDR3 sequence (DNA): TGTGCCAGCAGTCGTCAGGGGGCGTACAATGAGCAGTTCTTC.

The chain employs TRBV5-1 and TRBJ1-2; the match to TRBD1 covers 9 bases. The germline V gene has CDR1 SGHRS and CDR2 YFSETQ. CDR3 length: 14 residues. The ends lost 4 bases at V and 13 bases at J; junction bases unmatched: 14. The CDR3: CASSGRDRDTGSTF. The CDR3 DNA follows: TGCGCCAGCAGCGGACGGGACAGGGACACCGGAAGCACCTTC. The variable domain in full, completed from reference TRBV5-1 and TRBJ1-2, reads KAGVTQTPRYLIKTRGQQVTLSCSPISGHRSVSWYQQTPGQGLQFLFEYFSETQRNKGNFPGRFSGRQFSNSRSEMNVSTLELGDSALYLCASSGRDRDTGSTFGSGTRLTVV.

The chain carries TRBV7-2 and TRBJ2-5; 9 bases agree with TRBD2. Looked up from germline, CDR1 is SGHTA and CDR2 is FQGNSA. The CDR3 extends over 17 amino acids. Unmatched junction bases numbered 15, after V lost 5 bases and J lost 5 bases. The CDR3 coding sequence is TGTGCCAGCAGCCCTGGGTGGGGGCGGGGGGGCTGGGAGACCCAGTACTTC. Translation: CASSPGWGRGGWETQYF.

The rearrangement uses TRBV7-2 and TRBJ2-5; 11 nucleotides match TRBD2. The CDR3 runs 14 residues. CDR1 is SGHTA and CDR2 is FQGNSA in the germline V gene. V shed 7 bases and J 5 bases; nucleotides not matched to a gene: 6. CDR3 coding DNA: TGTGCCAGCACCACACTAGCGGGGGTTGAGACCCAGTACTTC. Protein: CASTTLAGVETQYF.

This chain links TRBV6-5 with TRBJ1-6, with 7 bases identical to TRBD1. V was pared by 4 bases and J by 7 bases, with 4 bases of the junction left unmatched. Germline V gives CDR1 MNHEY, CDR2 SVGAGI. The CDR3 consists of 14 residues. CDR3 sequence: CASSLGTANSPLHF. CDR3 coding DNA: TGTGCCAGCAGTTTAGGGACAGCCAATTCACCCCTCCACTTT.

This rearrangement joins TRBV2 to TRBJ1-2; D gene ambiguous. Trimming shortened V by 9 bases and J by 0 bases, and 14 bases separated the two germline ends. The V gene's germline CDR1 is SNHLY and CDR2 FYNNEI. This CDR3 has 14 residues. CDR3 coding DNA: TGTGCCAGAGATTCATGGGCTGCTAACTATGGCTACACCTTC. Its protein product is CARDSWAANYGYTF.

The chain carries TRBV9 and TRBJ1-6; no definite D call. Trimming stripped 3 bases from V and 9 bases from J, with 7 bases between. Germline V gene sequence: CDR1 SGDLS, CDR2 YYNGEE. This CDR3 is 12 amino acids long. The CDR3: CASSDAGSPLHF. The DNA for the CDR3 is TGTGCCAGCAGCGACGCGGGTTCACCCCTCCACTTT. The variable domain in full, with the rest retrieved from reference TRBV9 and TRBJ1-6, is DSGVTQTPKHLITATGQRVTLRCSPRSGDLSVYWYQQSLDQGLQFLIQYYNGEERAKGNILERFSAQQFPDLHSELNLSSLELGDSALYFCASSDAGSPLHFGNGTRLTVT.

The chain couples TRBV19 to TRBJ1-1, with unresolved D. CDR1 LNHDA and CDR2 SQIVND come from the germline V gene (reference sequence). V was clipped by 4 bases and J by 3 bases, with 9 bases between them. The CDR3 is 13 residues long. CDR3 loop: CASSTYADTEAFF. The CDR3 region has the DNA TGTGCCAGTAGTACTTACGCAGACACTGAAGCTTTCTTT. The variable domain in full, completed from reference TRBV19 and TRBJ1-1, reads DGGITQSPKYLFRKEGQNVTLSCEQNLNHDAMYWYRQDPGQGLRLIYYSQIVNDFQKGDIAEGYSVSREKKESFPLTVTSAQKNPTAFYLCASSTYADTEAFFGQGTRLTVV.